The source of this T cell receptor beta chain is a study of Graves' ophthalmopathy and Graves' hyperthyroidism. The CDR3 covers 14 residues. Germline-derived CDR1 and CDR2 are DFQATT and SNEGSKA (reference sequence). Trimming took 4 bases from V and 1 from J, leaving 13 bases between them. This clonotype was detected many times. As yet, its antigen is unknown. The authors amplified TCR beta CDR3 regions, and they did so from RNA transcripts for repertoire sequencing. The workflow started with a first-round RT-PCR run with HTBI primers and then moved on to a second-round multiplex PCR. TCRdb fed the multiplex PCR reads into MiXCR, producing one record per CDR3 protein. Of some 1.1 million distinct CDR3 sequences detected, roughly two fifths appear once; the ten largest clones hold over 8.5%. Only newly diagnosed hyperthyroidism patients aged 18 to 65, with under 2 months' duration, were enrolled. Study-wide results and caveats: Blood also harbored most expanded thyroid clonotypes above 0.001 frequency.

Source material: peripheral blood or thyroid tissue (not recorded which). The receptor's source is an adult man with Graves' hyperthyroidism. The chain has TRBV20-1 and TRBJ2-5, with D hard to call. The CDR3 DNA reads TGCAGTGCTAACGGTGACCCCAGCCAAGAGACCCAGTACTTC. Protein sequence: CSANGDPSQETQYF.